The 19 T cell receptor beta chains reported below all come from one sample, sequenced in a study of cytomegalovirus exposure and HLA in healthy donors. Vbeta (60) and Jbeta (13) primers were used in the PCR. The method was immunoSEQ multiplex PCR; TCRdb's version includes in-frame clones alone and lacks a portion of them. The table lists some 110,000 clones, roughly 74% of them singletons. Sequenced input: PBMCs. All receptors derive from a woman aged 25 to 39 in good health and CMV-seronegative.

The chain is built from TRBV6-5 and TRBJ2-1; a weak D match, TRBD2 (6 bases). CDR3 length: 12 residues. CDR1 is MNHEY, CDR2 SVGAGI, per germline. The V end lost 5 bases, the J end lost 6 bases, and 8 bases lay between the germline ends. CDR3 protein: CASSRTINEQFF. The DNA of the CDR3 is TGTGCCAGCAGTAGGACTATCAATGAGCAGTTCTTC.

This CDR3 reads CASSVEYNSPLHF. The CDR3 DNA reads TGTGCCAGCTCGGTGGAGTATAATTCACCCCTCCACTTT. This chain links TRBV6-4 with TRBJ1-6, with no clear D. Per germline, CDR1 MRHNA and CDR2 SNTAGT. This CDR3 has 13 residues. The V gene lost 8 bases and the J gene lost 4 bases, with 9 bases spanning the gap.

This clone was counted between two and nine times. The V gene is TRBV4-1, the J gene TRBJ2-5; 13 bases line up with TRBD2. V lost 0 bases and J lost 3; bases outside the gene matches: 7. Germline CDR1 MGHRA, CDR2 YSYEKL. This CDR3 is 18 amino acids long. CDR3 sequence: CASSQDMGLAGMEETQYF. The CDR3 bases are TGCGCCAGCAGCCAAGATATGGGACTAGCGGGGATGGAAGAGACCCAGTACTTC.

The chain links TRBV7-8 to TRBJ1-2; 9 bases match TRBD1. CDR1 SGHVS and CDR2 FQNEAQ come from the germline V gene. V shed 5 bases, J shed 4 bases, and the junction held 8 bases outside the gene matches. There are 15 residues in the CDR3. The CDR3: CASSPGTGMGYGYTF. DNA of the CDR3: TGTGCCAGCAGCCCCGGGACAGGGATGGGCTATGGCTACACCTTC.

This CDR3 reads CAWSSGGKGTEAFF. The CDR3 DNA reads TGTGCCTGGAGTTCAGGGGGAAAGGGCACTGAAGCTTTCTTT. The chain is built from TRBV30 and TRBJ1-1; 7 bases align to TRBD1. V shed 2 bases, J shed 4 bases, and the junction held 7 bases outside the gene matches. Germline V gene lookup returns CDR1 GTSNPN and CDR2 SVGIG (reference sequence). The CDR3 contains 14 residues.

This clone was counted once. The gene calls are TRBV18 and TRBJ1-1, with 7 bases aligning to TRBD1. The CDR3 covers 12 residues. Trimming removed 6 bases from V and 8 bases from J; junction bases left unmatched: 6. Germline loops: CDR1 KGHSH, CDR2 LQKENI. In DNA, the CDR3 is TGTGCCAGCTCCCAAATGACAGGGGAAGCTTTCTTT. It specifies CASSQMTGEAFF.

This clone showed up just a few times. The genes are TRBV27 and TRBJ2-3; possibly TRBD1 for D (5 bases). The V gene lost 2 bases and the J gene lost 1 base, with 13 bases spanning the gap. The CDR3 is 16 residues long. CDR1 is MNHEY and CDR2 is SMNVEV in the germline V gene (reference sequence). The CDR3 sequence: CASSLRAGLRTDTQYF. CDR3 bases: TGTGCCAGCAGTTTAAGGGCAGGGCTACGCACAGATACGCAGTATTTT.

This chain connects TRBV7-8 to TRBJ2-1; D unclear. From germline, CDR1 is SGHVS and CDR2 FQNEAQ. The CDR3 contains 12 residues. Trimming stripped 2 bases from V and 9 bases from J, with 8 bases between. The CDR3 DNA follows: TGTGCCAGCAGCTTATTAGCAAGTGAGCAGTTCTTC. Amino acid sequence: CASSLLASEQFF. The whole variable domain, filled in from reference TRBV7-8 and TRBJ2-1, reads GAGVSQSPRYKVAKRGQDVALRCDPISGHVSLFWYQQALGQGPEFLTYFQNEAQLDKSGLPSDRFFAERPEGSVSTLKIQRTQQEDSAVYLCASSLLASEQFFGPGTRLTVL.

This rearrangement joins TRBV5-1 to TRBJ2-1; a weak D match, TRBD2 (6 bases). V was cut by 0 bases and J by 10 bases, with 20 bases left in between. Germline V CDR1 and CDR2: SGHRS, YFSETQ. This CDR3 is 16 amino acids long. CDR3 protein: CASSLGTAGLRWEQFF. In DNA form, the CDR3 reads TGCGCCAGCAGCTTGGGAACAGCGGGTCTCCGGTGGGAGCAGTTCTTC. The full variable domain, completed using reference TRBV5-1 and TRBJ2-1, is KAGVTQTPRYLIKTRGQQVTLSCSPISGHRSVSWYQQTPGQGLQFLFEYFSETQRNKGNFPGRFSGRQFSNSRSEMNVSTLELGDSALYLCASSLGTAGLRWEQFFGPGTRLTVL.

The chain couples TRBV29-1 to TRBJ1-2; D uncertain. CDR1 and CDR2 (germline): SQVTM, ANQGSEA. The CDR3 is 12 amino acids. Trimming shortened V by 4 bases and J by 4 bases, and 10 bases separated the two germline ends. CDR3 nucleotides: TGCAGCGTTGGAGGAGGCAGCTATGGCTACACCTTC. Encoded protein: CSVGGGSYGYTF.

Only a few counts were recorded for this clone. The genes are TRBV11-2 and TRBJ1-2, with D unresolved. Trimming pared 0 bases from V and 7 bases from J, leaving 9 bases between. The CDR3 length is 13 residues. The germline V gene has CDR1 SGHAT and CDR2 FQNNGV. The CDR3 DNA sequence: TGTGCCAGCAGCTTAGATGGCACCTTTGGCTACACCTTC. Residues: CASSLDGTFGYTF.

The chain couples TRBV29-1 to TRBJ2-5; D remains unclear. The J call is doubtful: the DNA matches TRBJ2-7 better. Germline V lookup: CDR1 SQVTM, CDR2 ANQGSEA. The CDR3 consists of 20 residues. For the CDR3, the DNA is TGCAGCGTTGTATCCCATTCTAGGAAGATATTACGTCTCCTTCCCTACGAGCAGTACTTC. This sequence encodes CSVVSHSRKILRLLPYEQYF.

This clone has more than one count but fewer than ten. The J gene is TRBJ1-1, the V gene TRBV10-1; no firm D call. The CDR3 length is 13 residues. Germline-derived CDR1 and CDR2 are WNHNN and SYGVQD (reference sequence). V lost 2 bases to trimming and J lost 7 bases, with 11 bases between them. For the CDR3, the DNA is TGCGCCAGCAGTGAGAGAGGAGGCCGTGAAGCTTTCTTT. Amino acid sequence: CASSERGGREAFF.

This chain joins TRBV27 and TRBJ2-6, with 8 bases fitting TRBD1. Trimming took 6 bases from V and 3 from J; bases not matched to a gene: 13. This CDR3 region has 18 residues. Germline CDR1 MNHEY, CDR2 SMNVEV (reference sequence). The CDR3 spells CASRSTPGGARGANVLTF. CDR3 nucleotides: TGTGCCAGCAGGAGTACACCAGGGGGCGCACGTGGGGCCAACGTCCTGACTTTC.

CDR3 protein: CASSLTGAVRETQYF. CDR3 bases: TGTGCCAGCTCACTTACGGGAGCGGTCAGGGAGACCCAGTACTTC. The rearrangement uses TRBV18 and TRBJ2-5; the D gene is possibly TRBD2 (6 bases). The CDR3 runs 15 residues. Trimming took 4 bases from V and 5 from J, leaving 17 bases between them. Germline CDR1 reads KGHSH; CDR2 reads LQKENI.

CDR3 DNA: TGTGCCAGTAGTTTACGGGACAGGGACAATCAGCCCCAGCATTTT. Protein sequence: CASSLRDRDNQPQHF. The gene calls are TRBV19 and TRBJ1-5; 9 nucleotides agree with TRBD1. This CDR3 spans 15 amino acids. Unmatched junction bases numbered 5, after V lost 5 bases and J lost 3 bases. Germline V CDR1 and CDR2: LNHDA, SQIVND (reference sequence).

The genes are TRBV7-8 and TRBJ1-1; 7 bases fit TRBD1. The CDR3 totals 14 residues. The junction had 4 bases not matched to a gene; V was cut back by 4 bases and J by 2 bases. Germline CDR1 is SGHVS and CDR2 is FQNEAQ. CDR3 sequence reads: CASSSRGGNTEAFF. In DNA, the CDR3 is TGTGCCAGCAGCTCGAGAGGGGGCAACACTGAAGCTTTCTTT. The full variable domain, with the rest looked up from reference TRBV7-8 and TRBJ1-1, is GAGVSQSPRYKVAKRGQDVALRCDPISGHVSLFWYQQALGQGPEFLTYFQNEAQLDKSGLPSDRFFAERPEGSVSTLKIQRTQQEDSAVYLCASSSRGGNTEAFFGQGTRLTVV.

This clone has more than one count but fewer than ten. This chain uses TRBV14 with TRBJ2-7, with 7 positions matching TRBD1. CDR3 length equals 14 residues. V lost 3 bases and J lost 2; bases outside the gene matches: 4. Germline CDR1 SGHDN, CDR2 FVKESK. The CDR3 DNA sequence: TGTGCCAGCAGCCACTCGGGACAGACCTACGAGCAGTACTTC. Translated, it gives CASSHSGQTYEQYF.

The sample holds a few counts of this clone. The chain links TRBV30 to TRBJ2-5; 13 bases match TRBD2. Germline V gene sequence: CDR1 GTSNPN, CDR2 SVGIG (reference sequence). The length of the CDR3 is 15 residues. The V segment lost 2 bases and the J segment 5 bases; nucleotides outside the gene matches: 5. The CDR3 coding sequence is TGTGCCTGGAGTCCCACTAGCGGGGGGGCGGAGACCCAGTACTTC. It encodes CAWSPTSGGAETQYF.